A single sample is the source of the 12 T cell receptor beta chains below, sequenced in a study of blood T cell repertoires in COVID-19. The assay was immunoSEQ multiplex PCR, and TCRdb's table has in-frame clones only and misses some. Of 250,000 or so clones listed, more than 80% are singletons. What was sequenced was peripheral blood. All receptors come from a man aged 25 to 40 with COVID-19, enrolled during active disease.

This clone has a handful of counts. The chain recombines TRBV6-5 with TRBJ2-1; 13 bases match TRBD2. The CDR3 contains 15 residues. Germline CDR1 and CDR2: MNHEY and SVGAGI. Germline trimming cut 7 bases from V and 8 bases from J; bases unmatched to any gene: 8. The CDR3 region is CASTALAGGPDEQFF. In DNA, the CDR3 is TGTGCCAGCACCGCACTAGCGGGAGGGCCGGATGAGCAGTTCTTC.

The chain joins TRBV19 to TRBJ2-2; D is unresolved. This CDR3 is 12 amino acids long. Per germline, CDR1 LNHDA and CDR2 SQIVND (reference sequence). Deletions cut 6 bases from V and 8 bases from J, with 10 bases between. CDR3: CASRFGPGELFF. CDR3 coding DNA: TGTGCCAGTAGATTTGGCCCTGGGGAGCTGTTTTTT. The full variable domain, rest sourced from reference TRBV19 and TRBJ2-2, is DGGITQSPKYLFRKEGQNVTLSCEQNLNHDAMYWYRQDPGQGLRLIYYSQIVNDFQKGDIAEGYSVSREKKESFPLTVTSAQKNPTAFYLCASRFGPGELFFGEGSRLTVL.

The gene calls are TRBV6-6 and TRBJ1-3; TRBD1 matches at 7 bases. The CDR3 loop spans 14 amino acids. The germline V gene encodes CDR1 MNHNY and CDR2 SVGAGI (reference sequence). Trimming took 6 bases from V and 2 from J; bases not matched to a gene: 4. CDR3: CASSSDRAGNTIYF. CDR3 coding DNA: TGTGCCAGCAGCTCTGACAGGGCTGGAAACACCATATATTTT.

This chain uses TRBV30 with TRBJ2-7; D might be TRBD1 (6 bases). The CDR3 has 14 amino acids. The V gene's germline CDR1 is GTSNPN and CDR2 SVGIG (reference sequence). Trimming took 4 bases from V and 1 from J, leaving 14 bases between them. CDR3 coding DNA: TGTGCCTGGACCAAAAAGACAGGTTCCTACGAGCAGTACTTC. This sequence encodes CAWTKKTGSYEQYF.

The chain recombines TRBV7-9 with TRBJ1-4; TRBD1 aligns across 7 bases. The germline CDR1 and CDR2 sequences are SEHNR and FQNEAQ (reference sequence). The J segment lost 5 bases and the V segment lost 7 bases, leaving 16 bases of the junction unmatched. The CDR3 spans 17 residues. The CDR3 DNA reads TGTGCCAGCATGCATACAGGGGTCCCTAGCAGGAATGAAAAACTGTTTTTT. Amino acids: CASMHTGVPSRNEKLFF.

The rearrangement joins TRBV5-1 to TRBJ2-3; TRBD1 agrees at 7 bases. The V segment lost 2 bases and the J segment 6 bases; nucleotides outside the gene matches: 6. The length of the CDR3 is 14 residues. The germline V gene has CDR1 SGHRS and CDR2 YFSETQ. The CDR3 protein is CASSLQGTGDTQYF. The CDR3 nucleotides read TGCGCCAGCAGCTTACAGGGGACCGGGGATACGCAGTATTTT.

The rearrangement uses TRBV4-1 and TRBJ1-5; D remains unclear. The germline CDR1 and CDR2 sequences are MGHRA and YSYEKL. This CDR3 comprises 16 residues. Trimming stripped 2 bases from V and 0 bases from J, with 11 bases between. CDR3 coding DNA: TGCGCCAGCAGCCAACTCCTTCGGGTTAGCAATCAGCCCCAGCATTTT. It yields the protein CASSQLLRVSNQPQHF.

The J gene is TRBJ2-1, the V gene TRBV15; TRBD1 agrees at 7 bases. V trimming: 5 bases; J trimming: 10 bases; junction bases outside the gene matches: 8. The germline gives CDR1 LNHNV, CDR2 YYDKDF (reference sequence). CDR3 length: 13 residues. The CDR3 DNA is TGTGCCACCAGCCGACAGGGACGGCTCGAGCAGTTCTTC. This codes for CATSRQGRLEQFF.

The chain has TRBV2 and TRBJ2-2, with D perhaps TRBD2 (5 bases). Germline loops: CDR1 SNHLY, CDR2 FYNNEI. CDR3 size: 16 residues. V was cut by 2 bases and J by 6 bases, with 16 bases left in between. The CDR3 sequence is CASSETGLGISGELFF. The CDR3, as DNA: TGTGCCAGCAGTGAAACGGGGTTGGGTATCTCCGGGGAGCTGTTTTTT.

J is TRBJ1-2 and V is TRBV7-2; 8 bases fit TRBD1. Germline V gives CDR1 SGHTA, CDR2 FQGNSA. Losses at the gene ends were 8 bases for V and 4 bases for J; bases not matched to a gene: 9. The CDR3 extends over 14 amino acids. The CDR3 spells CASLRPDRAYGYTF. The CDR3 region has the DNA TGTGCCAGCCTACGACCGGACAGGGCCTATGGCTACACCTTC.

The CDR3 sequence: CASSNLEGNEQFF. The CDR3 region has the DNA TGCGCCAGCAGCAACCTCGAGGGCAATGAGCAGTTCTTC. The chain has TRBV4-3 and TRBJ2-1; TRBD2 might be the D (5 bases). With 5 bases removed from V and 6 bases from J, the gap between germline ends came to 11 bases. CDR3 length: 13 residues. Germline CDR1 and CDR2: LGHNA and YSLEER.

The chain uses TRBV4-3 and TRBJ1-6; D is unclear. The CDR3 is 14 residues long. Deletions cut 0 bases from V and 6 bases from J, with 6 bases between. Germline V gene lookup returns CDR1 LGHNA and CDR2 YSLEER. The CDR3: CASSQDEGNSPLHF. CDR3 coding DNA: TGCGCCAGCAGCCAAGATGAGGGTAATTCACCCCTCCACTTT.